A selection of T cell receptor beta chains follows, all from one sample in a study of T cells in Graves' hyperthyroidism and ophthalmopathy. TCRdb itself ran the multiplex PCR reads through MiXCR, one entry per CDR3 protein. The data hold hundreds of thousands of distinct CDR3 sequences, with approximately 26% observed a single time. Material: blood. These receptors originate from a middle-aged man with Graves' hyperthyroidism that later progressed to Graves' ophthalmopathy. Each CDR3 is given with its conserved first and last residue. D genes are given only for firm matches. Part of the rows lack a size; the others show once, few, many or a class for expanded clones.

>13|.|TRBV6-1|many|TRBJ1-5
CASTRVSNQPQHF
TGTGCCAGCACCAGGGTTAGCAATCAGCCCCAGCATTTT
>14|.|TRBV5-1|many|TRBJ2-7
CASSETSLSYEQYF
TGCGCCAGCAGCGAAACTAGCCTATCCTACGAGCAGTACTTC
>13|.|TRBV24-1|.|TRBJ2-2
CATRAQGDGELFF
TGTGCCACCAGAGCCCAGGGAGACGGGGAGCTGTTTTTT
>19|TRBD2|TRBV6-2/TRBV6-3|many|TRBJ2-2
CASTPRRLAGGQWTGELFF
TGTGCCAGCACCCCGAGAAGACTAGCGGGAGGGCAGTGGACCGGGGAGCTGTTTTTT
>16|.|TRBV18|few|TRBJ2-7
CASSPPNQDSSYEQYF
TGTGCCAGCTCACCACCTAACCAGGACAGCTCCTACGAGCAGTACTTC
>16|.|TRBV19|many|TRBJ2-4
CASSILGGLAKNIQYF
TGTGCCAGTAGTATTTTGGGGGGATTAGCCAAAAACATTCAGTACTTC
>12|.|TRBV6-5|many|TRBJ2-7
CASRGRAYEQYF
TGTGCCAGCAGGGGCCGGGCCTACGAGCAGTACTTC
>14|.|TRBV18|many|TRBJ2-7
CASSPPSGPYEQYF
TGTGCCAGCTCACCACCCAGCGGGCCCTACGAGCAGTACTTC
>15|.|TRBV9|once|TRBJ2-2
CASSAGVSATGELFF
TGTGCCAGCAGCGCGGGGGTTAGTGCGACCGGGGAGCTGTTTTTT
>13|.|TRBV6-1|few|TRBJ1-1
CASSDGYVNPAFF
TGTGCCAGCAGTGACGGTTACGTGAATCCGGCTTTCTTT
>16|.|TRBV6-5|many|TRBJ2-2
CASSSEPGADTGELFF
TGTGCCAGCAGTTCCGAACCGGGGGCAGACACCGGGGAGCTGTTTTTT
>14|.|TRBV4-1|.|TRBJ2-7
CASSQDAGGYEQYF
TGCGCCAGCAGCCAAGATGCCGGTGGGTACGAGCAGTACTTC
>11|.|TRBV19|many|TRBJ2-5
CASRGLETQYF
TGTGCCAGTAGGGGTTTGGAGACCCAGTACTTC
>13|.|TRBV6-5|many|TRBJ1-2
CASSYGEGDGYTF
TGTGCCAGCAGTTACGGGGAAGGCGATGGCTACACCTTC
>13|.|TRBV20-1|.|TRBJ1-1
CSAKGWGDTEAFF
TGCAGTGCTAAAGGATGGGGGGACACTGAAGCTTTCTTT
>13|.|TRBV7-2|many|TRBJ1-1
CASSFPRLTEAFF
TGTGCCAGCAGCTTTCCCCGGCTGACTGAAGCTTTCTTT
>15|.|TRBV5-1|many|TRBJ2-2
CASSLEWGNTGELFF
TGCGCCAGCAGCTTGGAGTGGGGGAACACCGGGGAGCTGTTTTTT
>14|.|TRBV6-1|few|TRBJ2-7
CASSAGGKAYEQYF
TGTGCCAGCAGTGCGGGGGGCAAGGCCTACGAGCAGTACTTC
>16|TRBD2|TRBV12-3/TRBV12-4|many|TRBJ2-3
CASLTGEGRFPDTQYF
TGTGCCAGCCTCACTGGGGAGGGTAGGTTCCCAGATACGCAGTATTTT
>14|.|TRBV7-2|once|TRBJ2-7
CASSSAGPPLVQYF
TGTGCCAGCAGCTCAGCGGGTCCCCCTCTGGTGCAGTACTTC
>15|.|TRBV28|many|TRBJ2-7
CASRERGAHSYEQYF
TGTGCCAGCAGAGAAAGGGGGGCCCATTCCTACGAGCAGTACTTC
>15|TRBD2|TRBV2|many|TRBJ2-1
CASSSGRGEYNEQFF
TGTGCCAGCAGCTCGGGACGGGGGGAATACAATGAGCAGTTCTTC
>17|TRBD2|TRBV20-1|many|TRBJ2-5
CSARDSMASGSWETQYF
TGCAGTGCTAGAGATTCGATGGCTAGCGGGAGTTGGGAGACCCAGTACTTC
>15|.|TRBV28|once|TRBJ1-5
CASSSTQGPNQPQHF
TGTGCCAGCAGTTCGACACAGGGCCCCAATCAGCCCCAGCATTTT
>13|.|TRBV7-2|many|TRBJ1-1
CASSLERGAGAFF
TGTGCCAGCAGCTTAGAGAGGGGAGCGGGAGCTTTCTTT
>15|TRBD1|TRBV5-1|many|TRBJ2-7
CASSLAGTDSYEQYF
TGCGCCAGCAGCTTGGCCGGGACAGACAGCTACGAGCAGTACTTC
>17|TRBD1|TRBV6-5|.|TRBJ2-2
CASSYPTGGADTGELFF
TGTGCCAGCAGTTACCCGACAGGGGGCGCGGACACCGGGGAGCTGTTTTTT
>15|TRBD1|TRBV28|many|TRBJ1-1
CASRQIWTGRTEAFF
TGTGCCAGCAGACAAATCTGGACAGGGAGGACTGAAGCTTTCTTT
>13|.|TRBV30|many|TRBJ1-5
CAWSLNVNQPQHF
TGTGCCTGGAGTCTAAACGTCAATCAGCCCCAGCATTTT
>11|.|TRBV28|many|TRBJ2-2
CASSPRGELFF
TGTGCCAGCAGCCCTCGCGGGGAGCTGTTTTTT
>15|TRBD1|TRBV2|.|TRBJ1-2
CASSDGATGGYGYTF
TGTGCCAGCAGTGACGGGGCGACAGGGGGCTATGGCTACACCTTC
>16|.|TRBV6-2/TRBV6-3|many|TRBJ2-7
CASRGAPGAIFDEQYF
TGTGCCAGCAGAGGTGCACCAGGGGCTATCTTCGACGAGCAGTACTTC
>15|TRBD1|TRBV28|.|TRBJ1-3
CASKRLRTGGNTIYF
TGTGCCAGCAAACGATTAAGGACAGGGGGAAACACCATATATTTT
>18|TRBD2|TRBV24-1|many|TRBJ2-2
CATSDSLIAGPNTGELFF
TGTGCCACCAGTGATTCACTCATAGCGGGACCCAACACCGGGGAGCTGTTTTTT
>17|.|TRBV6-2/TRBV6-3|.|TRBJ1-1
CASSSQGTQDWGTEAFF
TGTGCCAGCAGTTCCCAAGGGACACAGGATTGGGGCACTGAAGCTTTCTTT
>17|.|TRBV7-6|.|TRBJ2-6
CASSLTAGLSGANVLTF
TGTGCCAGCAGCTTAACAGCCGGACTATCTGGGGCCAACGTCCTGACTTTC
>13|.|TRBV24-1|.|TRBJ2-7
CATSDGHFYEQYF
TGTGCCACCAGTGACGGACATTTCTACGAGCAGTACTTC